The sequence of this T cell receptor beta chain was determined in a study of blood T cell repertoires in COVID-19. In its sample, this clone was seen once. The CDR3 length is 14 residues. CDR1 and CDR2 (germline): MDHEN, SYDVKM. V was trimmed by 3 bases and J by 6 bases, leaving 14 bases between them. Clones were read by immunoSEQ multiplex PCR, and TCRdb kept only the in-frame ones, dropping some. The sample holds under 350,000 clones, approximately 92% seen once. The sequence derives from a woman between 25 and 40 years old with COVID-19, enrolled during active disease. The chain employs TRBV28 and TRBJ1-2; D gene unclear. The sequenced material came from peripheral blood. The CDR3 sequence: CASSLSRGRDGYTF. CDR3 sequence (DNA): TGTGCCAGCAGTTTGTCCCGCGGGAGGGATGGCTACACCTTC.